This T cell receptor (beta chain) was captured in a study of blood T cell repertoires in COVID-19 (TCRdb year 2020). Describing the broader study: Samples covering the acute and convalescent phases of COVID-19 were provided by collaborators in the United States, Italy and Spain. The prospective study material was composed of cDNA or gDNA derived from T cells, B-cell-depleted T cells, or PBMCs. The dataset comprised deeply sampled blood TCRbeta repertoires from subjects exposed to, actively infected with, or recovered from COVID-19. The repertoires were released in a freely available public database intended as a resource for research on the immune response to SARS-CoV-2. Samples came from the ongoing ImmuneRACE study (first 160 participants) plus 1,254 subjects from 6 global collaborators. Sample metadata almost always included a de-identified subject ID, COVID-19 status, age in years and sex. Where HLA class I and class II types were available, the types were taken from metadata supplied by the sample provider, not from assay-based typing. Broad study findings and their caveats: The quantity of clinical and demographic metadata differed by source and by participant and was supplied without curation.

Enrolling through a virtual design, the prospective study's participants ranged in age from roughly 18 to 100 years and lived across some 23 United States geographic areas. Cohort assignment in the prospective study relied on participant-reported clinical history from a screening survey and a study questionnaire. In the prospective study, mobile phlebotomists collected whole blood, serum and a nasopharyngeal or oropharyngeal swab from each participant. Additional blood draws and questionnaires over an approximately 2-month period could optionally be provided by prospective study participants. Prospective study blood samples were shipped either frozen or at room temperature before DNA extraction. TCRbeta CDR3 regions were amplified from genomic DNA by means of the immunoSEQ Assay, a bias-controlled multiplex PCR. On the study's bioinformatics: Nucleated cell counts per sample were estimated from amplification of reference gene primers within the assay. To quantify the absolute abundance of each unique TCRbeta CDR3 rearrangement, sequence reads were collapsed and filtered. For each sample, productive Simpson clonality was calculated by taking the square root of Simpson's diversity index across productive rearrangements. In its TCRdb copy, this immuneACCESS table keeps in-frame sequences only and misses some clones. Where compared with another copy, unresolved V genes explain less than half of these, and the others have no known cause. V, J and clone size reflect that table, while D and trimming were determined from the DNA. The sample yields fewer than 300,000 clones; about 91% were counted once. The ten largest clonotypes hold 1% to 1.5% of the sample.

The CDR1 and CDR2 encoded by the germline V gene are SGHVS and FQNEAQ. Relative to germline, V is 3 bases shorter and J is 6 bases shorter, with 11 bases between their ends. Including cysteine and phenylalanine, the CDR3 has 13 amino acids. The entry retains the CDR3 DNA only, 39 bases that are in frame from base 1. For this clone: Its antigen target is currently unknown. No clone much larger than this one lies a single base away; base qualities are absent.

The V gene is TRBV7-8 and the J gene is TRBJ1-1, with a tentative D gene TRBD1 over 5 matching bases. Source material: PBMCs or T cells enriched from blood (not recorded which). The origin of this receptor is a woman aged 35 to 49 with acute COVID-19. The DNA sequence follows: TGTGCCAGCAGCTTGGGGGGGGAGCCTGAAGCTTTCTTT. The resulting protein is CASSLGGEPEAFF.